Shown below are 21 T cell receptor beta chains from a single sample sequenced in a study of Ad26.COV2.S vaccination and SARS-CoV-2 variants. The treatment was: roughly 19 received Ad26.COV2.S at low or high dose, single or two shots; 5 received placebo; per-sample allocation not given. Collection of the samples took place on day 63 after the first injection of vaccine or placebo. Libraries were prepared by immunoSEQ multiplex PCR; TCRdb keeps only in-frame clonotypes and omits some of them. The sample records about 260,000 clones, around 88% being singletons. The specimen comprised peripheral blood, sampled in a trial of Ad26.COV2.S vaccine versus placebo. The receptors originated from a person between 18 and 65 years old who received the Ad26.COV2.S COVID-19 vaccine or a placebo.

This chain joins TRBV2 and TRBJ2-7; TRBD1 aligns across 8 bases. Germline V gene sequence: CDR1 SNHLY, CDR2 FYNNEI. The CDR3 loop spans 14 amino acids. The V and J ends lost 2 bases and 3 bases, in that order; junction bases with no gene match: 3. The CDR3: CASSEQGAGYEQYF. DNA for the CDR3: TGTGCCAGCAGTGAACAGGGGGCCGGCTACGAGCAGTACTTC.

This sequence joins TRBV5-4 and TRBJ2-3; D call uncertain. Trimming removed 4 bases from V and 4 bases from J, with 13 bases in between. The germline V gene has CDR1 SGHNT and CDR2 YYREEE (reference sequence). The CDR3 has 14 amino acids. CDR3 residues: CASSPRRSADTQYF. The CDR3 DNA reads TGTGCCAGCAGCCCCCGCAGGTCGGCAGATACGCAGTATTTT.

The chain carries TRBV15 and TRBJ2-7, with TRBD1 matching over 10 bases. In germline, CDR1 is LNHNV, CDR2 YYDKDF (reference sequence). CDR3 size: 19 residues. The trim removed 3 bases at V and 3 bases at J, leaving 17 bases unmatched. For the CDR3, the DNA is TGTGCCACCAGCAGGGATTATGTGACAGGGGGCTTGAAGAGCTACGAGCAGTACTTC. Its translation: CATSRDYVTGGLKSYEQYF.

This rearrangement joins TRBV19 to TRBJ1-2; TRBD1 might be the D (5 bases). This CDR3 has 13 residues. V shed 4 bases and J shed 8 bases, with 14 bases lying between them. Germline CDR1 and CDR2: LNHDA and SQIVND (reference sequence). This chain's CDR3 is CASSTVAGKGYTF. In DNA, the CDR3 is TGTGCCAGTAGTACTGTGGCAGGGAAAGGCTACACCTTC.

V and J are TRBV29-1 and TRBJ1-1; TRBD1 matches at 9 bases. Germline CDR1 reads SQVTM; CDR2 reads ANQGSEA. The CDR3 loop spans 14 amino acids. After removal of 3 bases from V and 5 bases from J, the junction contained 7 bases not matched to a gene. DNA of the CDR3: TGCAGCGTTGAGTCCGACAGGGGGGTAACTGAAGCTTTCTTT. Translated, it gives CSVESDRGVTEAFF. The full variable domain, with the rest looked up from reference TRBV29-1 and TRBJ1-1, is SAVISQKPSRDICQRGTSLTIQCQVDSQVTMMFWYRQQPGQSLTLIATANQGSEATYESGFVIDKFPISRPNLTFSTLTVSNMSPEDSSIYLCSVESDRGVTEAFFGQGTRLTVV.

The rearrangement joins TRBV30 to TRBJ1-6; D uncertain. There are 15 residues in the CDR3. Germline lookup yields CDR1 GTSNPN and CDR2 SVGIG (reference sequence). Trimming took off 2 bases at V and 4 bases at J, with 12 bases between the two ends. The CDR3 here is CAWSPSRGYNSPLHF. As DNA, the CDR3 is TGTGCCTGGAGTCCATCAAGAGGGTATAATTCACCCCTCCACTTT. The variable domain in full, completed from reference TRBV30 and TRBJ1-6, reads SQTIHQWPATLVQPVGSPLSLECTVEGTSNPNLYWYRQAAGRGLQLLFYSVGIGQISSEVPQNLSASRPQDRQFILSSKKLLLSDSGFYLCAWSPSRGYNSPLHFGNGTRLTVT.

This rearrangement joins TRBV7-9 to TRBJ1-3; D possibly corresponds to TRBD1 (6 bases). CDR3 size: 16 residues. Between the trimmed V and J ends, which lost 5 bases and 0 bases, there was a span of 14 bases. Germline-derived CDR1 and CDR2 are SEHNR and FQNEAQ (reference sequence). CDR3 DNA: TGTGCCAGCAGCCCCCCGACAGGTCTCTCTGGAAACACCATATATTTT. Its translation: CASSPPTGLSGNTIYF. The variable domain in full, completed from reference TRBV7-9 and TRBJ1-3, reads DTGVSQNPRHKITKRGQNVTFRCDPISEHNRLYWYRQTLGQGPEFLTYFQNEAQLEKSRLLSDRFSAERPKGSFSTLEIQRTEQGDSAMYLCASSPPTGLSGNTIYFGEGSWLTVV.

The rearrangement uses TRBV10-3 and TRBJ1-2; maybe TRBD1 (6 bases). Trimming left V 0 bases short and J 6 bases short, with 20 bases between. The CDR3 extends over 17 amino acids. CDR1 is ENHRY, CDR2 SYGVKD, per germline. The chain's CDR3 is CAISESRGPEDRDGYTF. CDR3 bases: TGTGCCATCAGTGAGTCCAGGGGACCGGAGGACAGAGATGGCTACACCTTC.

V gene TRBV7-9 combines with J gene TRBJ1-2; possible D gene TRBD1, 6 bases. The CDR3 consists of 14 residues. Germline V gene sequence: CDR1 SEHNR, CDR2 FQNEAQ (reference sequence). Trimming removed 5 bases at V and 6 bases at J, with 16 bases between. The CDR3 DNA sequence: TGTGCCAGCAGCGTAAACGGGGACAAGGATGGCTACACCTTC. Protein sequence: CASSVNGDKDGYTF. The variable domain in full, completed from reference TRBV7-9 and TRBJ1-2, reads DTGVSQNPRHKITKRGQNVTFRCDPISEHNRLYWYRQTLGQGPEFLTYFQNEAQLEKSRLLSDRFSAERPKGSFSTLEIQRTEQGDSAMYLCASSVNGDKDGYTFGSGTRLTVV.

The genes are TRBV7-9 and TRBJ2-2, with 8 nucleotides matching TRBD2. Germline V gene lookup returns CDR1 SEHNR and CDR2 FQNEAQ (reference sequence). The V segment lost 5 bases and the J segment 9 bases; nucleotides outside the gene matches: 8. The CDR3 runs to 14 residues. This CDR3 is CASSTAGGLRELFF. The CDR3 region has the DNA TGTGCCAGCAGCACGGCGGGGGGCCTCCGGGAGCTGTTTTTT.

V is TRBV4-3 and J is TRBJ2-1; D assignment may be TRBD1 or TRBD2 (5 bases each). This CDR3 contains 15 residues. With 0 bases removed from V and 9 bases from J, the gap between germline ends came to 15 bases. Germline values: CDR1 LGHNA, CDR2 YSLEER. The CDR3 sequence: CASSQDRGRAGEQFF. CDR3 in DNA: TGCGCCAGCAGCCAAGATAGGGGCAGGGCGGGTGAGCAGTTCTTC.

The CDR3 reads CASSVHRGPSNQPQHF. CDR3 in DNA: TGTGCCAGCAGCGTGCACAGGGGGCCTAGCAATCAGCCCCAGCATTTT. The chain couples TRBV5-5 to TRBJ1-5; 9 bases line up with TRBD1. Germline V gene data show CDR1 as SGHKS and CDR2 as YYEKEE (reference sequence). The V segment lost 4 bases and the J segment 0 bases; nucleotides outside the gene matches: 5. This CDR3 has 16 residues.

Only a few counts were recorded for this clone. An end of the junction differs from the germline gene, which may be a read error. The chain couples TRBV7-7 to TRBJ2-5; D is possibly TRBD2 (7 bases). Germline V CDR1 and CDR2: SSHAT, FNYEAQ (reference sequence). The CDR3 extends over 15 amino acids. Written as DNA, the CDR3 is TGTGCTAGCAGTTCAGGGCGGGGGCATCAAGAGACCCAGTACTTC. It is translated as CASSSGRGHQETQYF.

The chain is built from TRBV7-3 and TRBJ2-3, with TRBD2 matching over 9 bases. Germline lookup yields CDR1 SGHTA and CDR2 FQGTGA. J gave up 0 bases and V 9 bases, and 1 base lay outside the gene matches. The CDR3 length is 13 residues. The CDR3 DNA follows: TGTGCCAGTAGCGGGGGTAGCACAGATACGCAGTATTTT. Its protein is CASSGGSTDTQYF.

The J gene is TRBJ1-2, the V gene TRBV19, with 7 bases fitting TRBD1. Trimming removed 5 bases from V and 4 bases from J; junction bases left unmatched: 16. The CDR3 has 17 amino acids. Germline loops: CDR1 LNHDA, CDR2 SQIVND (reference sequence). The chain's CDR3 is CASSPPNEGSGGYGYTF. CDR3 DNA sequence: TGTGCCAGTAGTCCTCCGAATGAGGGTTCAGGGGGCTATGGCTACACCTTC.

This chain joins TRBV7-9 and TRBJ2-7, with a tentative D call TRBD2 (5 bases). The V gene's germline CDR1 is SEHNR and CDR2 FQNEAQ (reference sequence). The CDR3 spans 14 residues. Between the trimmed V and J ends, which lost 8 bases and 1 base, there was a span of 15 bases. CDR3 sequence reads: CASGSFRGSYEQYF. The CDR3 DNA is TGTGCCAGCGGTTCTTTCCGGGGTTCCTACGAGCAGTACTTC.

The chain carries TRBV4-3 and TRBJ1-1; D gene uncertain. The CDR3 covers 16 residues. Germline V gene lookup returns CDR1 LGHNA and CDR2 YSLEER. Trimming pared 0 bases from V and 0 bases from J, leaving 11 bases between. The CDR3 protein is CASSQDSGPMNTEAFF. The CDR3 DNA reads TGCGCCAGCAGCCAAGATAGCGGGCCCATGAACACTGAAGCTTTCTTT.

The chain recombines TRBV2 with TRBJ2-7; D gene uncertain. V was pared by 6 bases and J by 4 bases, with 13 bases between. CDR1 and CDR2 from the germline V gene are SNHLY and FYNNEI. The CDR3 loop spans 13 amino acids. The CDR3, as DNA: TGTGCCAGCAGCGTGACCAGCGTGTACGAGCAGTACGTC. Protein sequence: CASSVTSVYEQYV.

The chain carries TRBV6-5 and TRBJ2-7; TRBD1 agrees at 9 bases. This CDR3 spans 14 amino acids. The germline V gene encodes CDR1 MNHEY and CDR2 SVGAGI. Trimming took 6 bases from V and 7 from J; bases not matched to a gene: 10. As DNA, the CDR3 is TGTGCCAGCAGACCCGCGACAGGGGGGAAAGAGCAGTACTTC. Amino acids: CASRPATGGKEQYF.

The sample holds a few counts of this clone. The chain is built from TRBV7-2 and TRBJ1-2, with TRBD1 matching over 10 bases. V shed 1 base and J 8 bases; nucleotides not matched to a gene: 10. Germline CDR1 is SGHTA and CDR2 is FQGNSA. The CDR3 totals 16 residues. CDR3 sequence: CASSLGFRTGGEGYTF. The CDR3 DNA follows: TGTGCCAGCAGCTTAGGCTTCCGGACAGGGGGAGAGGGCTACACCTTC.

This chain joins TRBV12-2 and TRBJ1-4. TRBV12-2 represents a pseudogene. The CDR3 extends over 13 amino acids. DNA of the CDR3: TGTGCAAGTCGCTTAAGGGATGGGACGGCGATGTTTTTT. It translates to CASRLRDGTAMFF.